The 30 T cell receptor beta chains below all came from one sample that was sequenced in a study of cytomegalovirus exposure and HLA in healthy donors. Vbeta (60) and Jbeta (13) primers were used in the PCR. Generated by immunoSEQ multiplex PCR, the TCRdb table keeps only in-frame clones and is missing some. The specimen's table records 95,000 to 150,000 clones. What was sequenced was PBMCs. All receptors derive from a man younger than 30 in good health and CMV-seronegative.

The chain carries TRBV19 and TRBJ2-1, with 13 bases fitting TRBD2. CDR1 and CDR2 (germline): LNHDA, SQIVND (reference sequence). The V and J ends lost 6 bases and 11 bases, in that order; junction bases with no gene match: 4. The CDR3 contains 13 residues. CDR3 sequence reads: CASRLTSGRQQFF. CDR3 nucleotides: TGTGCCAGTAGGTTGACTAGCGGGAGGCAGCAGTTCTTC.

The V call is TRBV19, the J call TRBJ2-1; TRBD2 aligns across 13 bases. The CDR3 consists of 18 residues. V gave up 4 bases and J gave up 0 bases; unmatched junction bases: 6. Germline CDR1 reads LNHDA; CDR2 reads SQIVND (reference sequence). CDR3 bases: TGTGCCAGTAGTACGGGACTAGCGGGAATTAGCTCCTACAATGAGCAGTTCTTC. Its translation is CASSTGLAGISSYNEQFF.

The chain recombines TRBV19 with TRBJ1-2; tentative D call: TRBD1 (5 bases). The ends were cut back, 5 bases at V and 8 bases at J, with 15 bases in the middle. There are 13 residues in the CDR3. The V gene's germline CDR1 is LNHDA and CDR2 SQIVND (reference sequence). The CDR3 loop is CASSHNLREGYTF. CDR3 coding DNA: TGTGCCAGTAGTCATAATCTCAGGGAAGGCTACACCTTC. The full variable domain, its missing parts supplied by reference TRBV19 and TRBJ1-2, is DGGITQSPKYLFRKEGQNVTLSCEQNLNHDAMYWYRQDPGQGLRLIYYSQIVNDFQKGDIAEGYSVSREKKESFPLTVTSAQKNPTAFYLCASSHNLREGYTFGSGTRLTVV.

The chain recombines TRBV5-1 with TRBJ1-5; D unclear. Germline V CDR1 and CDR2: SGHRS, YFSETQ. Trimming shortened V by 3 bases and J by 0 bases, and 7 bases separated the two germline ends. The CDR3 runs to 14 residues. CDR3 nucleotides: TGCGCCAGCAGCTCAGGTGATAGCAATCAGCCCCAGCATTTT. It codes for CASSSGDSNQPQHF.

This CDR3 reads CASSPQQGAGEKLFF. In DNA form, the CDR3 reads TGTGCCAGTAGTCCCCAGCAGGGGGCTGGAGAAAAACTGTTTTTT. The chain has TRBV19 and TRBJ1-4; 8 nucleotides agree with TRBD1. In germline, CDR1 is LNHDA, CDR2 SQIVND (reference sequence). Trimming took 5 bases from V and 8 from J; bases not matched to a gene: 10. This CDR3 has 15 amino acids.

J is TRBJ2-7 and V is TRBV5-1, with 10 bases fitting TRBD2. Per the germline V gene, CDR1 is SGHRS and CDR2 is YFSETQ. V lost 5 bases and J lost 0; bases outside the gene matches: 2. The CDR3 totals 14 residues. The CDR3 DNA follows: TGCGCCAGCAGGATAGCGGGGGGCTCCTACGAGCAGTACTTC. It is translated as CASRIAGGSYEQYF.

A remark on this clone: At one boundary the junction diverges from the germline segment, which might be a read error. This chain uses TRBV7-7 with TRBJ2-5, with TRBD2 matching over 7 bases. Germline lookup yields CDR1 SSHAT and CDR2 FNYEAQ (reference sequence). The CDR3 sequence is 15 residues long. CDR3 in amino acids: CASSLAAGEQETQYF. CDR3 DNA sequence: TGTGCTAGCAGCTTAGCGGCGGGAGAACAAGAGACCCAGTACTTC.

CDR3 in amino acids: CATSRGKQVRSYNEQFF. CDR3 in DNA: TGTGCCACCAGCAGAGGAAAACAGGTTAGGTCCTACAATGAGCAGTTCTTC. This chain connects TRBV15 to TRBJ2-1; D is perhaps TRBD1 (5 bases). This CDR3 contains 17 residues. Germline CDR1 and CDR2: LNHNV and YYDKDF (reference sequence). V was pared by 1 base and J by 1 base, with 14 bases between.

The chain has TRBV20-1 and TRBJ1-2; no definite D call. CDR3 size: 11 residues. The germline V gene has CDR1 DFQATT and CDR2 SNEGSKA (reference sequence). V was clipped by 3 bases and J by 10 bases, with 12 bases between them. The DNA for the CDR3 is TGCAGTGCTAGTAGAGGAGAGGACTACACCTTC. Its protein product is CSASRGEDYTF.

The genes are TRBV18 and TRBJ2-1; tentative D call: TRBD1 (6 bases). The CDR3 is 16 residues long. Trimming left V 2 bases short and J 1 base short, with 12 bases between. Germline V gives CDR1 KGHSH, CDR2 LQKENI. DNA of the CDR3: TGTGCCAGCTCACCAATCTTTAGGGGGTCCTACAATGAGCAGTTCTTC. Translating it yields CASSPIFRGSYNEQFF.

The chain couples TRBV10-3 to TRBJ2-2, with TRBD1 as a possible D gene (6 bases). The CDR3 is made up of 16 amino acids. In germline, CDR1 is ENHRY, CDR2 SYGVKD. The V end was cut by 0 bases, the J end by 3 bases, with 11 bases between. In nucleotides, the CDR3 is TGTGCCATCAGTGAGTCAACCCAGGGGCACACCGGGGAGCTGTTTTTT. This codes for CAISESTQGHTGELFF.

The rearrangement links TRBV15 to TRBJ1-1, with unresolved D. V was clipped by 0 bases and J by 6 bases, with 11 bases between them. There are 14 residues in the CDR3. Germline V gene lookup returns CDR1 LNHNV and CDR2 YYDKDF (reference sequence). CDR3: CATSRDLGGPEAFF. The CDR3, as DNA: TGTGCCACCAGCAGAGATCTCGGAGGCCCTGAAGCTTTCTTT.

The chain has TRBV7-6 and TRBJ2-7; no clear D. This CDR3 region has 17 residues. Deletions cut 0 bases from V and 3 bases from J, with 18 bases between. Germline CDR1 is SGHVS and CDR2 is FNYEAQ. The CDR3 here is CASSLAEGKTHLYEQYF. The CDR3 DNA is TGTGCCAGCAGCTTAGCAGAAGGAAAGACACACCTCTACGAGCAGTACTTC.

The gene calls are TRBV11-3 and TRBJ2-5; D uncertain. The length of the CDR3 is 13 residues. Trimming removed 4 bases at V and 1 base at J, with 7 bases between. CDR1 and CDR2 from the germline V gene are SGHNT and YENEEA. The CDR3 nucleotides are TGTGCCAGCAGCTCGGGTGGCCAAGAGACCCAGTACTTC. This codes for CASSSGGQETQYF.

The J gene is TRBJ2-7, the V gene TRBV5-1; 8 bases match TRBD1. The CDR3 has 16 residues. J was trimmed by 1 base and V by 1 base; bases with no gene match: 7. Per the germline V gene, CDR1 is SGHRS and CDR2 is YFSETQ. The CDR3 here is CASSLLAGGLSYEQYF. In DNA form, the CDR3 reads TGCGCCAGCAGCTTGCTGGCAGGGGGCCTGTCCTACGAGCAGTACTTC.

The rearrangement uses TRBV29-1 and TRBJ2-7, with 9 positions matching TRBD1. The CDR3 covers 12 residues. V lost 3 bases, J lost 9 bases, and 6 bases stayed unmatched. From germline, CDR1 is SQVTM and CDR2 ANQGSEA. The chain's CDR3 is CSVDTGGVGQYF. The CDR3 bases are TGCAGCGTTGATACAGGGGGCGTCGGGCAGTACTTC.

The genes are TRBV11-3 and TRBJ2-3; 8 nucleotides line up with TRBD2. V dropped 1 base and J dropped 1; count of bases not matched to a gene: 4. The CDR3 is made up of 16 amino acids. The germline CDR1 and CDR2 sequences are SGHNT and YENEEA. The CDR3 DNA reads TGTGCCAGCAGCTTAGGTAGCGGGGTGGGCACAGATACGCAGTATTTT. Its protein product is CASSLGSGVGTDTQYF.

The V and J genes are TRBV30 and TRBJ1-6; unclear D gene. The CDR3 covers 15 residues. The V and J ends lost 5 bases and 0 bases respectively, with 11 bases between them. Germline V lookup: CDR1 GTSNPN, CDR2 SVGIG (reference sequence). CDR3 in amino acids: CAWADPSSYNSPLHF. CDR3 nucleotide sequence: TGTGCCTGGGCTGATCCGAGCTCCTATAATTCACCCCTCCACTTT.

The J gene is TRBJ1-2, the V gene TRBV4-2, with no clear D. CDR1 is LGHNA and CDR2 is YNFKEQ in the germline V gene. Trimming took 0 bases from V and 3 from J, leaving 14 bases between them. The CDR3 is made up of 16 amino acids. The CDR3 region is CASSQDRREPHYGYTF. For the CDR3, the DNA is TGTGCCAGCAGCCAAGATAGGAGGGAACCCCACTATGGCTACACCTTC.

The chain carries TRBV5-1 and TRBJ2-1; 10 bases are shared with TRBD1. The CDR3 consists of 17 residues. The germline gives CDR1 SGHRS, CDR2 YFSETQ. After removal of 4 bases from V and 0 bases from J, the junction contained 7 bases not matched to a gene. CDR3 bases: TGCGCCAGCAGCACGGGGACAGGGGCCGCCTCCTACAATGAGCAGTTCTTC. Encoded protein: CASSTGTGAASYNEQFF.

For this clone: The sample carries other DNA sequences with the same CDR3. The V and J genes are TRBV4-1 and TRBJ1-1, with 7 bases aligning to TRBD1. Germline trimming cut 1 base from V and 0 bases from J; bases unmatched to any gene: 2. The germline gives CDR1 MGHRA, CDR2 YSYEKL. The CDR3 runs 15 residues. CDR3 sequence: CASSQAQGLNTEAFF. CDR3 bases: TGCGCCAGCAGCCAAGCACAGGGGCTGAACACTGAAGCTTTCTTT.

The V call is TRBV5-6, the J call TRBJ1-2; perhaps TRBD1 as D (5 bases). Trimming pared 3 bases from V and 8 bases from J, leaving 14 bases between. The CDR3 is made up of 13 amino acids. The germline CDR1 and CDR2 sequences are SGHDT and YYEEEE. In DNA, the CDR3 is TGTGCCAGCAGCTGGGTACAGGAAGGGGGCTACACCTTC. Protein: CASSWVQEGGYTF.

The V call is TRBV15, the J call TRBJ2-5; D perhaps matches TRBD1 (6 bases). The germline V and J ends were trimmed by 0 bases and 6 bases, with 11 bases remaining between them. The germline CDR1 and CDR2 sequences are LNHNV and YYDKDF (reference sequence). This CDR3 has 14 residues. This CDR3 is CATSREDRRKTQYF. DNA for the CDR3: TGTGCCACCAGCAGAGAGGACAGAAGGAAGACCCAGTACTTC.

This rearrangement joins TRBV5-5 to TRBJ1-2, with D uncertain. There are 15 residues in the CDR3. CDR1 and CDR2 from the germline V gene are SGHKS and YYEKEE (reference sequence). V lost 0 bases, J lost 1 base, and 10 bases lay in between. The CDR3 coding sequence is TGTGCCAGCAGCTTGGCGTTCGGGTTTAACTATGGCTACACCTTC. Translating it yields CASSLAFGFNYGYTF.

The chain links TRBV6-5 to TRBJ1-5, with D perhaps TRBD1 (6 bases). Germline loops: CDR1 MNHEY, CDR2 SVGAGI. Trimming cost V 5 bases and J 0 bases, with 11 bases left between them. The CDR3 loop spans 15 amino acids. The CDR3 nucleotides are TGTGCCAGCAGTCCCGGACAGTATAGCAATCAGCCCCAGCATTTT. The encoded protein is CASSPGQYSNQPQHF.

V usage is TRBV25-1 and J usage is TRBJ1-2, with D possibly matching TRBD1 (6 bases). This CDR3 has 14 residues. Germline CDR1 is MGHDK and CDR2 is SYGVNS. Trimming pared 1 base from V and 8 bases from J, leaving 14 bases between. CDR3 sequence: CASSEFGVQGGYTF. The DNA of the CDR3 is TGTGCCAGCAGTGAATTCGGGGTTCAGGGGGGCTACACCTTC.

This chain connects TRBV7-3 to TRBJ1-2; tentatively, D is TRBD1 (5 bases). Looked up from germline, CDR1 is SGHTA and CDR2 is FQGTGA. The V and J ends lost 5 bases and 7 bases respectively, with 14 bases between them. This CDR3 is built from 13 residues. CDR3 loop: CASSGTQGFGYTF. The CDR3 DNA is TGTGCCAGCAGCGGCACCCAGGGTTTTGGCTACACCTTC.

This sequence joins TRBV18 and TRBJ2-5; no firm D call. The J call is doubtful: the DNA matches TRBJ2-7 better. Germline V CDR1 and CDR2: KGHSH, LQKENI. The CDR3 totals 11 residues. The CDR3 reads CASSLLHEQYF. CDR3 bases: TGTGCCAGCTCACTACTCCACGAGCAGTACTTC.

CDR3 bases: TGTGCCAGCAGCTTAGAGCCTCTCCGCTCCTACGAGCAGTACTTC. Its translation: CASSLEPLRSYEQYF. The V gene is TRBV7-9, the J gene TRBJ2-7; D gene uncertain. This CDR3 spans 15 amino acids. Per the germline V gene, CDR1 is SEHNR and CDR2 is FQNEAQ (reference sequence). V lost 1 base and J lost 0, with 10 bases in between.

V is TRBV29-1 and J is TRBJ2-3; 8 bases line up with TRBD2. The CDR3 spans 17 residues. J was trimmed by 0 bases and V by 5 bases; bases with no gene match: 13. CDR1 SQVTM and CDR2 ANQGSEA come from the germline V gene. CDR3 nucleotides: TGCAGCGTTAAATATTTACTAGCGGACAGAAGCACAGATACGCAGTATTTT. Translating gives CSVKYLLADRSTDTQYF.